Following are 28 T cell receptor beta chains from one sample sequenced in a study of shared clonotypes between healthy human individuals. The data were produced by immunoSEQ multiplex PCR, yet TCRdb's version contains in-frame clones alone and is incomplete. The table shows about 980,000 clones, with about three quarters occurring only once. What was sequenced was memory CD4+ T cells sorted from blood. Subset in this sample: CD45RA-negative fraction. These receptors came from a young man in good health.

This CDR3 is CASSTLGEQYF. DNA of the CDR3: TGCGCCAGCAGCACTCTAGGGGAGCAGTACTTC. The rearrangement uses TRBV5-1 and TRBJ2-7; D uncertain. Germline CDR1 reads SGHRS; CDR2 reads YFSETQ. V shed 4 bases and J shed 7 bases, with 9 bases lying between them. This CDR3 region has 11 residues.

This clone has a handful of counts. The CDR3 protein is CASSLGLTGSYGYTF. CDR3 sequence (DNA): TGTGCCAGCAGCTTGGGCCTAACCGGGAGCTATGGCTACACCTTC. The chain employs TRBV5-6 and TRBJ1-2; no clear D. Trimming shortened V by 0 bases and J by 4 bases, and 13 bases separated the two germline ends. The CDR3 loop spans 15 amino acids. Germline V gene data show CDR1 as SGHDT and CDR2 as YYEEEE.

The CDR3 sequence: CASSPLWDTDTQYF. The DNA of the CDR3 is TGTGCCAGCTCACCTCTTTGGGACACAGATACGCAGTATTTT. The chain joins TRBV18 to TRBJ2-3; no definite D call. CDR3 size: 14 residues. Trimming shortened V by 3 bases and J by 2 bases, and 9 bases separated the two germline ends. From germline, CDR1 is KGHSH and CDR2 LQKENI. Full variable domain (remainder filled in from reference TRBV18 and TRBJ2-3): NAGVMQNPRHLVRRRGQEARLRCSPMKGHSHVYWYRQLPEEGLKFMVYLQKENIIDESGMPKERFSAEFPKEGPSILRIQQVVRGDSAAYFCASSPLWDTDTQYFGPGTRLTVL.

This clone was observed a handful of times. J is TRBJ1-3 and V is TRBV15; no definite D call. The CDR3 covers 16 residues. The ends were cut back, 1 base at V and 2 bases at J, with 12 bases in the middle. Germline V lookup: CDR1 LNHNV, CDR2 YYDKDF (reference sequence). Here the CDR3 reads CATSRAGSSTGNTIYF. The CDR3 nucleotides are TGTGCCACCAGCAGAGCAGGCAGTTCGACTGGAAACACCATATATTTT.

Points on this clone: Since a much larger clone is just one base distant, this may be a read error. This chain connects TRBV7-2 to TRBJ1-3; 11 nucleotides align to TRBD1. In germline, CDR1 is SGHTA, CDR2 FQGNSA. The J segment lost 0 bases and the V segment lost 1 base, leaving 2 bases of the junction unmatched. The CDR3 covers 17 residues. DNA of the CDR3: TGTGCCAGCAGCTTAGGGGGACAGGGGGTCTCTGGAAACACCATATATTTT. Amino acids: CASSLGGQGVSGNTIYF.

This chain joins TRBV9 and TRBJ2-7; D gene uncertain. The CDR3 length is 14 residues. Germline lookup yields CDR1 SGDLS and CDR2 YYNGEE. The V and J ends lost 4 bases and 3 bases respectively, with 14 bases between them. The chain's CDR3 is CASSPDPLGYEQYF. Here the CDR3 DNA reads TGTGCCAGCAGCCCCGACCCGTTGGGCTACGAGCAGTACTTC.

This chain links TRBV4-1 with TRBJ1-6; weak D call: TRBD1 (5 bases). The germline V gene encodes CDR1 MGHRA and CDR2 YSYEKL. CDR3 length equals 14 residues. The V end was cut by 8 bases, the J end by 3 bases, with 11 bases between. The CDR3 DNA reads TGCGCCAGCTCCTCGGGGGACTATAATTCACCCCTCCACTTT. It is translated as CASSSGDYNSPLHF.

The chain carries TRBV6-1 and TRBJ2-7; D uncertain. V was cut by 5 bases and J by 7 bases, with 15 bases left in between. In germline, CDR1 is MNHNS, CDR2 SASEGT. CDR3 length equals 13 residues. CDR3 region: CASSFRPGAEQYF. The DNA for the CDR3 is TGTGCCAGCAGTTTCCGACCTGGCGCGGAGCAGTACTTC.

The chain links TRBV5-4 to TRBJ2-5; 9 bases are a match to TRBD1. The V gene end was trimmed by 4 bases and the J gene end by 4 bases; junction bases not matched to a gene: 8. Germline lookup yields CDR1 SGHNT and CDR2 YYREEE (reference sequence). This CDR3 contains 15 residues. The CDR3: CASSPETGGRETQYF. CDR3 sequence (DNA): TGTGCCAGCAGCCCGGAGACAGGGGGGAGAGAGACCCAGTACTTC.

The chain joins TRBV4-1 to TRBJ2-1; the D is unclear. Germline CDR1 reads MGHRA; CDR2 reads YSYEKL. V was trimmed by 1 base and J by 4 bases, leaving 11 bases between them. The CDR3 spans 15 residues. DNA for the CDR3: TGCGCCAGCAGCCAAGTCGTGAGGTATTACAATGAGCAGTTCTTC. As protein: CASSQVVRYYNEQFF.

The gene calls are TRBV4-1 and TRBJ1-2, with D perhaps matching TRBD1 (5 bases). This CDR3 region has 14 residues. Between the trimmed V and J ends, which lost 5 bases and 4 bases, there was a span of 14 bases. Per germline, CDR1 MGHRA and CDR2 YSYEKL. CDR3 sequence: CASSAAGAPYGYTF. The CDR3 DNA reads TGCGCCAGCAGCGCGGCCGGGGCCCCCTATGGCTACACCTTC.

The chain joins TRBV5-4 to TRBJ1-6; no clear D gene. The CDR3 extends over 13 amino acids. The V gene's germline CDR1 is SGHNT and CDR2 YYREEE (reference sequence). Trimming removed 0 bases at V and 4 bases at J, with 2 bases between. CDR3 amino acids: CASSLGYNSPLHF. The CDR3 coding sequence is TGTGCCAGCAGCTTGGGGTATAATTCACCCCTCCACTTT.

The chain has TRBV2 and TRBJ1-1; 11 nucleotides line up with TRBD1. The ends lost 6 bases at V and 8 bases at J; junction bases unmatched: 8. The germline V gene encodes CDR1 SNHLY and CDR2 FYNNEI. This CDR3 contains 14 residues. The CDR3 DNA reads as TGTGCCAGCAGATACCGGACAGGGGGCATCGAAGCTTTCTTT. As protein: CASRYRTGGIEAFF.

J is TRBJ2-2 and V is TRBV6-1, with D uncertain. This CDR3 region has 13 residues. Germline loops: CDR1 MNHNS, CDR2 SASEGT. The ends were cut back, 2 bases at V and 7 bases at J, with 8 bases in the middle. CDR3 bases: TGTGCCAGCAGTGAACTGCAGGTCGGGGAGCTGTTTTTT. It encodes CASSELQVGELFF.

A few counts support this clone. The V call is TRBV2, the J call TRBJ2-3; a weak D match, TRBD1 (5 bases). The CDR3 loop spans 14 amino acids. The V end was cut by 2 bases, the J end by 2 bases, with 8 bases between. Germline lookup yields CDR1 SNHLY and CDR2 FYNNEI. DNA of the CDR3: TGTGCCAGCAGTGAACAGGGTCCCACAGATACGCAGTATTTT. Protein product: CASSEQGPTDTQYF.

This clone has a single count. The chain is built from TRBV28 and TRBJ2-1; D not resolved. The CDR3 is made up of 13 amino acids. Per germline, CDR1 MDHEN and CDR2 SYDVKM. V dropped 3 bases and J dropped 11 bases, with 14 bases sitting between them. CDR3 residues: CASSFPPQQQQFF. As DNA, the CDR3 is TGTGCCAGCAGTTTTCCTCCGCAGCAGCAGCAGTTCTTC.

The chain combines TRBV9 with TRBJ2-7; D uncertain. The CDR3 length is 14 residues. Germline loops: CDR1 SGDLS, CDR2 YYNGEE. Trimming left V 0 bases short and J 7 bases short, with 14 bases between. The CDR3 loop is CASSVDLIGSEQYF. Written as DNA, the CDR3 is TGTGCCAGCAGCGTAGACTTAATAGGGTCGGAGCAGTACTTC.

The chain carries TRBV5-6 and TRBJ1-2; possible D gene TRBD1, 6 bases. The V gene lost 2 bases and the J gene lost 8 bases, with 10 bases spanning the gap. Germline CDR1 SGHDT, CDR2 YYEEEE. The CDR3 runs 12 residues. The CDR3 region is CASSFQGSGYTF. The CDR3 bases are TGTGCCAGCAGCTTCCAGGGGAGCGGCTACACCTTC.

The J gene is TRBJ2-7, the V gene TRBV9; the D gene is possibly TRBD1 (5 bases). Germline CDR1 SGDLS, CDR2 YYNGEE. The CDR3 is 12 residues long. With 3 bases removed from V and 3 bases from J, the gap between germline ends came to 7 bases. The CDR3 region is CASSGDSYEQYF. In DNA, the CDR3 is TGTGCCAGCAGCGGTGACAGCTACGAGCAGTACTTC.

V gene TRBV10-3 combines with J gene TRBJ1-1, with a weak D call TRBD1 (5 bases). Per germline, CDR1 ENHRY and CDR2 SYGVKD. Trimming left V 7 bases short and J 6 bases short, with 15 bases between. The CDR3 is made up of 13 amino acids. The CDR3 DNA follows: TGTGCCATCACCTCGGGAGGAGGGGCTGAAGCTTTCTTT. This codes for CAITSGGGAEAFF.

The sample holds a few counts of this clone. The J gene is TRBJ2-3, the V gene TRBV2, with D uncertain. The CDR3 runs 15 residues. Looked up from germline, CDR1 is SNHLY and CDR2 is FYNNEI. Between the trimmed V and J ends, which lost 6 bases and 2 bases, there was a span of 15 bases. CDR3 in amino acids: CASSQETRSTDTQYF. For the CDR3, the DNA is TGTGCCAGCAGCCAAGAAACACGCTCCACAGATACGCAGTATTTT.

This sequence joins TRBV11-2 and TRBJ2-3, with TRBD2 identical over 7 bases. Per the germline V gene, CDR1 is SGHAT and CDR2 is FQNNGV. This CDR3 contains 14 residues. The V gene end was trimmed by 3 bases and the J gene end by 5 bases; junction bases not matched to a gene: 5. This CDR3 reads CASSLTSSRDTQYF. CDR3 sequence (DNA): TGTGCCAGCAGCTTGACTAGCTCCCGAGATACGCAGTATTTT. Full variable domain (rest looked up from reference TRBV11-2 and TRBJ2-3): EAGVAQSPRYKIIEKRQSVAFWCNPISGHATLYWYQQILGQGPKLLIQFQNNGVVDDSQLPKDRFSAERLKGVDSTLKIQPAKLEDSAVYLCASSLTSSRDTQYFGPGTRLTVL.

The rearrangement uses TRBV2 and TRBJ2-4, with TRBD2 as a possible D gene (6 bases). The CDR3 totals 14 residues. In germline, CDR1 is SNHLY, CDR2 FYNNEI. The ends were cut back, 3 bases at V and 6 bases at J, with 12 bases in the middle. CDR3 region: CASSEEGGRNIQYF. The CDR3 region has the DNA TGTGCCAGCAGTGAGGAGGGTGGTAGAAACATTCAGTACTTC.

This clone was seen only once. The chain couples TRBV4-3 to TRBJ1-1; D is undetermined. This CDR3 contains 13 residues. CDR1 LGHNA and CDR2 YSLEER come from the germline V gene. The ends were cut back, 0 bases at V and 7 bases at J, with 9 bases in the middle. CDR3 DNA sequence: TGCGCCAGCAGCCAAGAAGGATCACGTGAAGCTTTCTTT. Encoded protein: CASSQEGSREAFF.

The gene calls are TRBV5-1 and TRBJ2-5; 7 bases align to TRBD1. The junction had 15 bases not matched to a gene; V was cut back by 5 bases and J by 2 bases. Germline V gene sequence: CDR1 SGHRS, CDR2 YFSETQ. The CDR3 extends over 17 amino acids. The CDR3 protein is CASRSLPTGNGQETQYF. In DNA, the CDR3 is TGCGCCAGCAGGTCCTTACCGACAGGGAACGGGCAAGAGACCCAGTACTTC.

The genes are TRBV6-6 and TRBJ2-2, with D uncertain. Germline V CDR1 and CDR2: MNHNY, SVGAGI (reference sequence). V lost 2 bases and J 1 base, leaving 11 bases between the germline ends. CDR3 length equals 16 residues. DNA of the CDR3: TGTGCCAGCAGTTACCCTAACATTGTGAACACCGGGGAGCTGTTTTTT. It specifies CASSYPNIVNTGELFF.

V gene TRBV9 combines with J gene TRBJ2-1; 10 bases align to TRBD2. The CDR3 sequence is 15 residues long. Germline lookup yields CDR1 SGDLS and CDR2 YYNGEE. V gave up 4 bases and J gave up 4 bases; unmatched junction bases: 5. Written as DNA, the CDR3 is TGTGCCAGCAGCTCGACTAGCGGGCGTTACAATGAGCAGTTCTTC. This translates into CASSSTSGRYNEQFF.

The CDR3 DNA is TGTGCCATCAGTGAGTCAAACACCTTCTCCTACAATGAGCAGTTCTTC. Protein: CAISESNTFSYNEQFF. This chain joins TRBV10-3 and TRBJ2-7; D not certain. Near its end, the DNA agrees better with TRBJ2-1, so the J call may be wrong. This CDR3 is built from 16 residues. Looked up from germline, CDR1 is ENHRY and CDR2 is SYGVKD.